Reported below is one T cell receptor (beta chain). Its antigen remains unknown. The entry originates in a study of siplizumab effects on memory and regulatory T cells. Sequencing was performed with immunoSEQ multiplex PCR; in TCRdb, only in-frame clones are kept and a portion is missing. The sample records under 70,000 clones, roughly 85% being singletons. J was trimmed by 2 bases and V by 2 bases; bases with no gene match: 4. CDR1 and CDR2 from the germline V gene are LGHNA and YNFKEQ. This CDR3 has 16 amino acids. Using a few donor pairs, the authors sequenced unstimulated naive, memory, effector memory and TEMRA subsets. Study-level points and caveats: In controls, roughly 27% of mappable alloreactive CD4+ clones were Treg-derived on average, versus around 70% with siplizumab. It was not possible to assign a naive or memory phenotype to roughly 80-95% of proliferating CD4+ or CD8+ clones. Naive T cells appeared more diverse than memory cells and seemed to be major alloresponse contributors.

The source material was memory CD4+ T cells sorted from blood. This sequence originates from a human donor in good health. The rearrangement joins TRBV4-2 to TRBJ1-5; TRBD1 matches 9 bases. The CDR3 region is CASSQTGGGGNQPQHF. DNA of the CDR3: TGTGCCAGCAGCCAAACAGGGGGCGGGGGCAATCAGCCCCAGCATTTT.